This T cell receptor beta chain was identified in a study of shared clonotypes between healthy human individuals (dated by TCRdb to about 2020). For the study in its entirety: Two women and a few men aged 18 to 49 years were included in the cohort. Per donor, leukapheresis produced somewhere between about 0.9 and 10 billion PBMCs. Per donor, three plates each were used for CD4 naive and CD4 memory, two for CD8 naive, and one for CD8 memory. Blood TCR repertoires of roughly five healthy adults were deeply sequenced to estimate repertoire size and the extent of clonotype sharing between individuals. To increase sequencing depth and limit assay-specific biases, TCR repertoire library preparation and sequencing were carried out by different laboratories using diverse techniques. The paper as a whole reports these results and caveats: Incomplete sequencing was indicated by rarefaction of sorted-subset datasets, despite the large sequencing depth. Pairwise subsampling indicated that sequencing depth was expected to affect the degree of clonotype sharing among donors. The small number of donors limited the genetic and exposure-history diversity represented. Naive subsets generally had larger estimated clonotype richness than memory subsets. About 5% of naive CD4, 3.5% of naive CD8, around 2.3% of memory CD4, and 0.4% of memory CD8 clonotypes were shared across several donors. Compared with non-shared clonotypes, the clonotypes found in all four sorted-subset donors had higher generation probabilities. Sampling was restricted to blood, and TCR repertoires in tissue are likely to differ from TCR repertoires in blood.

CD8 naive samples were CD45RO-negative cells positively selected for CCR7, giving a CD45RA+CCR7+ population that excluded TemRA cells. The donors were healthy, HIV-negative adults with no recently reported acute infections or vaccinations. Only Caucasian adults living in Nashville, Tennessee, USA were represented among the donors. Blood was obtained by leukapheresis, after which PBMCs were separated by Ficoll-Histopaque density gradient centrifugation and cryopreserved in liquid nitrogen vapor phase. Analytical flow cytometry was used to check the purity and quantity of each magnetically sorted T cell population. From each sorted fraction, genomic DNA was isolated and quantified by UV absorbance on a Nanodrop 2000c. Trimming takes 4 bases from V and 1 base from J, and the germline ends sit 4 bases apart. CDR1 and CDR2, per the germline V gene, are SQVTM and ANQGSEA. Its CDR3 holds 12 amino acids, cysteine through phenylalanine. Here the CDR3 DNA is all that survives: 36 bases in frame from base 1.

Points on this clone: Its antigen is currently not known. Base qualities are not at hand, and no much larger clone is one base apart.

Using the deep immunoSEQ assay, TCR CDR3 regions were amplified from genomic DNA by multiplex PCR. Genomic DNA extracted from each cell subset was distributed evenly over all wells of several immunoSEQ 96-well plates, and each plate served as one replicate. Each replicate PCR for sorted subsets received around 0.2 ug genomic DNA, equal to 28,000 or so T cell genomes. Purified libraries were quantified with a Qubit 3.0 fluorometer, sized on a Bioanalyzer 2100, and re-quantified with the KAPA Library Quantification kit. A separate single-read 150-cycle Illumina NextSeq 550 flow cell was used to sequence each immunoSEQ 96-well plate. As for the original processing: The immunoSEQ output contained only junctional sequences without quality scores, so filtering could not match that applied to full-length reads. To assign V/J genes and CDR3, sequences were annotated against IMGT germline references using PyIR, a Python wrapper for IgBLAST v1.9. Reads were filtered out if the reads had weak V/J assignments (E-value above 1e-6), no CDR3, stop codons, out-of-frame junctions, or ambiguous translated residues. V3J clonotypes were defined by identical inferred V gene, J gene, and CDR3 amino acid sequence. The percentage overlap between two repertoires was calculated by dividing the number of shared unique clonotypes by the size of the smaller repertoire. Three approaches were used to assess repertoire richness: RTK rarefaction, the Chao1 estimator, and Recon v2.1 estimates of unobserved clonotypes. For all TCRbeta clonotypes obtained by the gDNA method from a few donors, generation probabilities were computed with OLGA. Sourced from immuneACCESS, this table was stored by TCRdb with only in-frame sequences that have V and J called. A share of the clones is absent; for the studies checked, an unresolved V gene accounts for under half, and the remainder has no known explanation. V and J calls and clone size are those listed in that table; D and trimming were worked out from the DNA. Within this sample are roughly 590,000 clones, with around 95% of them counted one time only. 0.1% to 0.11% of the sample is taken by the ten largest.

This chain is built from TRBV29-1 and TRBJ2-2, with the D segment identity uncertain. The clonotype was recovered from a woman aged 30 to 39 in good health. What was sequenced was naive CD8+ T cells sorted from blood. What this sample's cell subset or site label stands for: CD45RA+CCR7+. The CDR3 reads CSVVGNTGELFF. The sequence in DNA is TGCAGCGTTGTGGGGAACACCGGGGAGCTGTTTTTT.